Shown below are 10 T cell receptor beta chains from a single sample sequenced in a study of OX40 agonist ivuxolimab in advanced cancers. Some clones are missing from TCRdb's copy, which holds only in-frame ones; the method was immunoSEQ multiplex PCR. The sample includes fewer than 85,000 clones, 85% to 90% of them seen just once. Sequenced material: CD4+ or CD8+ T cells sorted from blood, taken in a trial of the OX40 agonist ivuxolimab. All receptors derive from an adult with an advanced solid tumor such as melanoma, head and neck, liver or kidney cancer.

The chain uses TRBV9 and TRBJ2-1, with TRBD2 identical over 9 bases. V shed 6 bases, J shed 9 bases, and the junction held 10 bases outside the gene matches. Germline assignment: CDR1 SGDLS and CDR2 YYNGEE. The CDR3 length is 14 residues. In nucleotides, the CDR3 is TGTGCCAGCACCCTCGTAGCGGGGGATAGTGAGCAGTTCTTC. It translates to CASTLVAGDSEQFF.

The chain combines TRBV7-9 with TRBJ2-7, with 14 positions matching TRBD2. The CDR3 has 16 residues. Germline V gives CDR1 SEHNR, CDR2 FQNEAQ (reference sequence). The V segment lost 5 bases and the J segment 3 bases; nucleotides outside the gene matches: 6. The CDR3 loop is CASSAPGLAGDYEQYF. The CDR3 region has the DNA TGTGCCAGCAGCGCACCGGGACTAGCGGGGGACTACGAGCAGTACTTC.

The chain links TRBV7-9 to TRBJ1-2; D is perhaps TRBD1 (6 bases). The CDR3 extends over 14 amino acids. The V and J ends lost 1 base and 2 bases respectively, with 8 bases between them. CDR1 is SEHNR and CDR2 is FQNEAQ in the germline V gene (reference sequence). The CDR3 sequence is CASSLVQGNYGYTF. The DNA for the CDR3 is TGTGCCAGCAGCTTAGTACAGGGCAACTATGGCTACACCTTC.

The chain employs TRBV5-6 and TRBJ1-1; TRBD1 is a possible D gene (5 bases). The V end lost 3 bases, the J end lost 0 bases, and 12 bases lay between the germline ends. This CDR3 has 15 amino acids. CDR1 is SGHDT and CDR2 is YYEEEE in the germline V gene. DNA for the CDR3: TGTGCCAGCAGCTATGCAACAGGAATGAACACTGAAGCTTTCTTT. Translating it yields CASSYATGMNTEAFF. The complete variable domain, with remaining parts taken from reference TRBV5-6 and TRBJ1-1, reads DAGVTQSPTHLIKTRGQQVTLRCSPKSGHDTVSWYQQALGQGPQFIFQYYEEEERQRGNFPDRFSGHQFPNYSSELNVNALLLGDSALYLCASSYATGMNTEAFFGQGTRLTVV.

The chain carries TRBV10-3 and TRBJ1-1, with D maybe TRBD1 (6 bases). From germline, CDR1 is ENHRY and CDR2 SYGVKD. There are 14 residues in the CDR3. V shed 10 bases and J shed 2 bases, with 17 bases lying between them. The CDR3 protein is CATSPPGVNTEAFF. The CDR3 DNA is TGTGCCACCTCGCCCCCAGGGGTAAACACTGAAGCTTTCTTT.

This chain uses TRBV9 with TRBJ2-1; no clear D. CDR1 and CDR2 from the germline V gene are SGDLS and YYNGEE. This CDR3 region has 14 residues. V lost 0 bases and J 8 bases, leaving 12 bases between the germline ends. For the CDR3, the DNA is TGTGCCAGCAGCGTAGAAAGGGTGGTGGATGAGCAGTTCTTC. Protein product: CASSVERVVDEQFF.

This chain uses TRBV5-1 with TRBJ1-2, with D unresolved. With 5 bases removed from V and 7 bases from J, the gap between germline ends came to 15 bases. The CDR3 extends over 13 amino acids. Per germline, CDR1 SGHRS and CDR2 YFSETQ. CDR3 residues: CASSPVGGLGYTF. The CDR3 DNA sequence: TGCGCCAGCAGTCCCGTGGGAGGGCTTGGCTACACCTTC.

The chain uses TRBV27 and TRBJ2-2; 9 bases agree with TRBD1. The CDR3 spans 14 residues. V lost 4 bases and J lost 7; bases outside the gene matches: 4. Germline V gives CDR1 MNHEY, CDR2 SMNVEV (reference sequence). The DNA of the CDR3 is TGTGCCAGCAGTTACGGACAGGGGCACGGGGAGCTGTTTTTT. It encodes CASSYGQGHGELFF.

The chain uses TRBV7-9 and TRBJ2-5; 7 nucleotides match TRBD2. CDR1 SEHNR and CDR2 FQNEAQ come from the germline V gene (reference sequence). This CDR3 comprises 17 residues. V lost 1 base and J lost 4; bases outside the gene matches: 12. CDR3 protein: CASSLGGGRGVRETQYF. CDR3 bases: TGTGCCAGCAGCTTAGGTGGCGGGAGAGGGGTTCGAGAGACCCAGTACTTC.

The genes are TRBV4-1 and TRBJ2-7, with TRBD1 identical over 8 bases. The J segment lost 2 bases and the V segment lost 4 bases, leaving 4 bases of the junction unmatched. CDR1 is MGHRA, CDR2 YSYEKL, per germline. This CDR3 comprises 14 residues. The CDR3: CASSLGQGTYEQYF. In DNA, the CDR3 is TGCGCCAGCAGCCTCGGACAGGGAACCTACGAGCAGTACTTC.